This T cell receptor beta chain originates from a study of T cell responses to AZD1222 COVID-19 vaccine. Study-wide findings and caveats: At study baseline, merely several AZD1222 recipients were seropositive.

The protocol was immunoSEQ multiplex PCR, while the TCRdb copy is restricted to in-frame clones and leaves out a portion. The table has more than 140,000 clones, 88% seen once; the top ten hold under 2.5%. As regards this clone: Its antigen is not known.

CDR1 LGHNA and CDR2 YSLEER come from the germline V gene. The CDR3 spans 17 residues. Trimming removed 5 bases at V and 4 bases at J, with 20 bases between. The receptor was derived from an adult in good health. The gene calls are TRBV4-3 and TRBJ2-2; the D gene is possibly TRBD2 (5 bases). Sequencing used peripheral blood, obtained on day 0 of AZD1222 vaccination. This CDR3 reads CASSVEWRVGSTGELFF. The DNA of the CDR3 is TGCGCCAGCAGCGTGGAGTGGCGGGTGGGATCCACCGGGGAGCTGTTTTTT.